The 28 T cell receptor beta chains given below trace back to one sample, sequenced in a study of identical twins. TCRdb fed the 5' RACE reads into MiXCR, producing one record per CDR3 protein. In the table there are around 960,000 distinct CDR3 sequences, about 12% of which are singletons. This same sample was also taken into another study, of yellow fever vaccine responses in identical twins.

The sequenced sample was PBMCs. Every receptor here comes from a woman younger than 35 in good health.

In the case of this clonotype: A read error may account for a junction end that differs from germline. The gene calls are TRBV11-2 and TRBJ2-6; D ambiguous. The CDR3 is made up of 13 amino acids. The V gene's germline CDR1 is SGHAT and CDR2 FQNNGV. For the CDR3, the DNA is TGTGCCAGCGGCCTCTCTGTGGCCAACGTCCTGACTTTC. This translates into CASGLSVANVLTF.

V and J are TRBV12-3 or TRBV12-4 and TRBJ2-6, with D tentatively TRBD2 (6 bases). V was trimmed by 5 bases and J by 0 bases, leaving 17 bases between them. CDR3 length: 18 amino acids. The CDR3 nucleotides read TGTGCCAGCAGTGCTGTGACTAGTGGAGTCTCTGGGGCCAACGTCCTGACTTTC. It specifies CASSAVTSGVSGANVLTF.

This clonotype was detected ten times or more. This chain joins TRBV12-3 or TRBV12-4 and TRBJ1-3; D unresolved. V lost 4 bases and J 3 bases, leaving 13 bases between the germline ends. The CDR3 is 15 residues long. The CDR3 sequence: CASSSDLTNGNTIYF. For the CDR3, the DNA is TGTGCCAGCAGTTCAGACCTCACGAATGGAAACACCATATATTTT.

The genes are TRBV7-8 and TRBJ2-1, with 9 nucleotides matching TRBD1. CDR3 length: 14 residues. Germline trimming cut 5 bases from V and 10 bases from J; bases unmatched to any gene: 9. CDR1 and CDR2 from the germline V gene are SGHVS and FQNEAQ. The CDR3 here is CASSRRQGVEEQFF. The CDR3 DNA is TGTGCCAGCAGCCGACGACAGGGGGTAGAAGAGCAGTTCTTC. The full variable domain, in which reference TRBV7-8 and TRBJ2-1 provide the parts outside the CDR3, is GAGVSQSPRYKVAKRGQDVALRCDPISGHVSLFWYQQALGQGPEFLTYFQNEAQLDKSGLPSDRFFAERPEGSVSTLKIQRTQQEDSAVYLCASSRRQGVEEQFFGPGTRLTVL.

The V gene is TRBV7-9, the J gene TRBJ1-3, with no clear D. The ends were cut back, 2 bases at V and 0 bases at J, with 11 bases in the middle. The CDR3 loop spans 16 amino acids. Germline V gene data show CDR1 as SEHNR and CDR2 as FQNEAQ (reference sequence). As DNA, the CDR3 is TGTGCCAGCAGCTTACCAGAGGAATCCTCTGGAAACACCATATATTTT. Its protein product is CASSLPEESSGNTIYF.

This clonotype appeared many times. The CDR3 reads CSARGDTIQETQYF. DNA of the CDR3: TGCAGTGCTAGGGGAGACACGATCCAAGAGACCCAGTACTTC. The V and J genes are TRBV20-1 and TRBJ2-5; a possible D gene is TRBD2 (5 bases). Germline V lookup: CDR1 DFQATT, CDR2 SNEGSKA (reference sequence). The CDR3 runs 14 residues. The germline V and J ends were trimmed by 3 bases and 1 base, with 12 bases remaining between them.

The genes are TRBV2 and TRBJ2-7; 12 bases map to TRBD2. V dropped 8 bases and J dropped 4; count of bases not matched to a gene: 15. Germline CDR1 and CDR2: SNHLY and FYNNEI. The CDR3 covers 17 residues. The CDR3 reads CASGERTSGRTAYEQYF. Written as DNA, the CDR3 is TGTGCCAGCGGGGAACGAACTAGCGGGAGGACGGCTTACGAGCAGTACTTC.

The rearrangement links TRBV10-1 to TRBJ2-3; 14 positions agree with TRBD2. V lost 6 bases to trimming and J lost 5 bases; unmatched junction nucleotides: 4. Germline loops: CDR1 WNHNN, CDR2 SYGVQD (reference sequence). The CDR3 covers 15 residues. CDR3 amino acids: CASRAGTSGRDTQYF. The CDR3 nucleotides read TGCGCCAGCAGGGCCGGGACTAGCGGGAGAGATACGCAGTATTTT.

This clonotype was picked up a small number of times. In nucleotides, the CDR3 is TGTGCCAGCAGTGAGCAGGGATGGAACGAGCAGTACGTC. Its protein product is CASSEQGWNEQYV. The chain has TRBV2 and TRBJ2-7; a weak D match, TRBD1 (5 bases). V dropped 3 bases and J dropped 5 bases, with 11 bases sitting between them. The CDR3 consists of 13 residues. The germline V gene encodes CDR1 SNHLY and CDR2 FYNNEI.

A few counts support this clonotype. This rearrangement joins TRBV3-1 to TRBJ2-1, with 10 bases fitting TRBD2. After removal of 2 bases from V and 5 bases from J, the junction contained 9 bases not matched to a gene. This CDR3 contains 17 residues. The V gene's germline CDR1 is LGHDT and CDR2 YNNKEL (reference sequence). CDR3 nucleotide sequence: TGTGCCAGCAGCCAAAGCCCGGGACTAGCGATTAACAATGAGCAGTTCTTC. Protein product: CASSQSPGLAINNEQFF.

V is TRBV3-1 and J is TRBJ2-7; D perhaps matches TRBD1 (5 bases). Germline V gives CDR1 LGHDT, CDR2 YNNKEL (reference sequence). The CDR3 extends over 13 amino acids. The V gene lost 0 bases and the J gene lost 4 bases, with 7 bases spanning the gap. DNA of the CDR3: TGTGCCAGCAGCCAAGACCAGGGTTACGAGCAGTACGTC. It translates to CASSQDQGYEQYV.

This clonotype has at least ten counts. This chain connects TRBV20-1 to TRBJ1-2, with unresolved D. Germline V gene data show CDR1 as DFQATT and CDR2 as SNEGSKA (reference sequence). CDR3 length equals 12 residues. Trimming took off 5 bases at V and 0 bases at J, with 7 bases between the two ends. The CDR3 bases are TGCAGTGCTCCGCACACTAACTATGGCTACACCTTC. Its protein is CSAPHTNYGYTF.

At least ten counts were recorded for this clonotype. The rearrangement uses TRBV12-3 or TRBV12-4 and TRBJ2-4; no clear D gene. The CDR3 totals 12 residues. V was clipped by 3 bases and J by 5 bases, with 5 bases between them. CDR3 nucleotide sequence: TGTGCCAGCAGTTTTAGGCAAAACATTCAGTACTTC. Protein sequence: CASSFRQNIQYF.

There are a few counts of this clonotype. This CDR3 is CASSEGLVDTQYF. The CDR3 bases are TGTGCCAGCAGTGAAGGGCTAGTTGATACGCAGTATTTT. The genes are TRBV2 and TRBJ2-3, with no clear D. The CDR3 covers 13 residues. CDR1 is SNHLY and CDR2 is FYNNEI in the germline V gene. Trimming pared 1 base from V and 6 bases from J, leaving 8 bases between.

The chain uses TRBV12-3 or TRBV12-4 and TRBJ2-7, with 14 bases that match TRBD2. This CDR3 spans 17 amino acids. J gave up 7 bases and V 5 bases, and 13 bases lay outside the gene matches. The CDR3 DNA is TGTGCCAGCAGTCTTTCCACGCGGACTAGCGGGAGGAATGAGCAGTACTTC. This gives the protein CASSLSTRTSGRNEQYF.

The chain couples TRBV28 to TRBJ2-1; possibly TRBD1 or TRBD2 for D (5 bases each). The V gene lost 4 bases and the J gene lost 8 bases, with 21 bases spanning the gap. Germline V lookup: CDR1 MDHEN, CDR2 SYDVKM. This CDR3 spans 16 amino acids. The CDR3 bases are TGTGCCAGCAGTTATCAGGGTGGGCAGGCGGGTTATGAGCAGTTCTTC. Protein product: CASSYQGGQAGYEQFF.

This clonotype was detected many times. The chain couples TRBV6-2 or TRBV6-3 to TRBJ2-1; 7 bases line up with TRBD2. J was trimmed by 5 bases and V by 5 bases; bases with no gene match: 3. The CDR3 contains 13 residues. The V gene's germline CDR1 is MNHEY and CDR2 SVGEGT. CDR3 DNA sequence: TGTGCCAGCAGTCCTAGCGGCAACAATGAGCAGTTCTTC. Its translation is CASSPSGNNEQFF.

There are a few counts of this clonotype. This chain uses TRBV6-5 with TRBJ1-2; D may be TRBD1 (6 bases). Germline-derived CDR1 and CDR2 are MNHEY and SVGAGI. V was shortened by 5 bases and J by 7 bases, with 17 bases between the two germline ends. There are 14 residues in the CDR3. The CDR3 nucleotides are TGTGCCAGCAGTACTAAAACAGGGAACGGTGGCTACACCTTC. Residues: CASSTKTGNGGYTF.

In this sample, this clonotype turned up once. The V and J genes are TRBV11-1 and TRBJ2-5, with D tentatively TRBD1 (6 bases). The germline V and J ends were trimmed by 5 bases and 1 base, with 20 bases remaining between them. Germline loops: CDR1 SGHAT, CDR2 FQDESV (reference sequence). The CDR3 has 17 amino acids. CDR3 protein: CASSRTPGHKSQETQYF. The CDR3 bases are TGTGCCAGCAGCCGCACTCCGGGACACAAATCCCAAGAGACCCAGTACTTC.

This chain uses TRBV18 with TRBJ2-4; D not resolved. CDR1 is KGHSH and CDR2 is LQKENI in the germline V gene. The CDR3 sequence is 16 residues long. V dropped 0 bases and J dropped 7 bases, with 16 bases sitting between them. The CDR3 region is CASSPPAQTTSNIQYF. CDR3 DNA sequence: TGTGCCAGCTCACCACCAGCACAGACCACGTCGAACATTCAGTACTTC.

The rearrangement links TRBV12-3 or TRBV12-4 to TRBJ1-2; the D gene is possibly TRBD1 (5 bases). Deletions cut 6 bases from V and 8 bases from J, with 19 bases between. This CDR3 region has 14 residues. For the CDR3, the DNA is TGTGCCAGCAGGCCAACCGGGACCCTGGGGGGCTACACCTTC. Amino acid sequence: CASRPTGTLGGYTF.

The chain recombines TRBV3-1 with TRBJ1-3, with TRBD1 as a possible D gene (6 bases). The germline CDR1 and CDR2 sequences are LGHDT and YNNKEL (reference sequence). There are 16 residues in the CDR3. V shed 6 bases and J shed 0 bases, with 15 bases lying between them. As DNA, the CDR3 is TGTGCCAGCAGGACTGGGGGGGCCTCCTCTGGAAACACCATATATTTT. Translating gives CASRTGGASSGNTIYF. Full variable domain (missing parts from reference TRBV3-1 and TRBJ1-3): DTAVSQTPKYLVTQMGNDKSIKCEQNLGHDTMYWYKQDSKKFLKIMFSYNNKELIINETVPNRFSPKSPDKAHLNLHINSLELGDSAVYFCASRTGGASSGNTIYFGEGSWLTVV.

This clonotype was observed a handful of times. The genes are TRBV10-3 and TRBJ2-1; D is possibly TRBD1 (5 bases). The V and J ends lost 7 bases and 4 bases respectively, with 14 bases between them. Germline CDR1 reads ENHRY; CDR2 reads SYGVKD. The CDR3 runs to 14 residues. The CDR3 bases are TGTGCCATCAATCTGAGCAGGGTTTACAATGAGCAGTTCTTC. This translates into CAINLSRVYNEQFF.

This clonotype was seen a few times. The rearrangement uses TRBV3-1 and TRBJ2-5; D uncertain. The CDR3 consists of 13 residues. Germline V lookup: CDR1 LGHDT, CDR2 YNNKEL (reference sequence). CDR3: CSSGRVYSETQYF. The CDR3 region has the DNA TGTTCGAGTGGAAGGGTTTACTCAGAGACCCAGTACTTC.

This clonotype turned up a few times. The gene calls are TRBV29-1 and TRBJ2-5, with 8 bases aligning to TRBD1. CDR3 length equals 14 residues. Germline CDR1 SQVTM, CDR2 ANQGSEA. V was clipped by 6 bases and J by 0 bases; unmatched bases: 6. CDR3 coding DNA: TGCAGCGTCCTACAGGGGGGAAACCAAGAGACCCAGTACTTC. Its translation: CSVLQGGNQETQYF. Drawing the rest from reference TRBV29-1 and TRBJ2-5, the complete variable domain is SAVISQKPSRDICQRGTSLTIQCQVDSQVTMMFWYRQQPGQSLTLIATANQGSEATYESGFVIDKFPISRPNLTFSTLTVSNMSPEDSSIYLCSVLQGGNQETQYFGPGTRLLVL.

This rearrangement joins TRBV12-3 or TRBV12-4 to TRBJ2-3, with no clear D. V lost 0 bases to trimming and J lost 0 bases, with 7 bases between them. The CDR3 covers 15 residues. The CDR3 sequence is CASSLAVPSTDTQYF. The CDR3 bases are TGTGCCAGCAGTTTAGCGGTCCCTAGCACAGATACGCAGTATTTT.

The sample holds a few counts of this clonotype. The chain recombines TRBV20-1 with TRBJ2-2; 8 bases are a match to TRBD2. Trimming took 6 bases from V and 3 from J; bases not matched to a gene: 9. The CDR3 sequence is 15 residues long. Germline CDR1 DFQATT, CDR2 SNEGSKA (reference sequence). The CDR3 here is CSAPYSGEYTGELFF. The CDR3 DNA is TGCAGTGCGCCATATAGCGGGGAATACACCGGGGAGCTGTTTTTT.

This clonotype was observed a single time. The chain couples TRBV7-8 to TRBJ2-7, with D perhaps matching TRBD1 or TRBD2 (5 bases each). The V gene's germline CDR1 is SGHVS and CDR2 FQNEAQ. With 5 bases removed from V and 2 bases from J, the gap between germline ends came to 19 bases. The length of the CDR3 is 16 residues. CDR3 bases: TGTGCCAGCAGCAACCGAAAAAGCCAGGGAGCCTACGAGCAGTACGTC. This translates into CASSNRKSQGAYEQYV.